The 29 T cell receptor beta chains presented below share a single source sample, sequenced in a study of blood T cell repertoires in COVID-19. The table came from immunoSEQ multiplex PCR; TCRdb's copy has only in-frame clones and leaves some out. The table has more than 110,000 clones, about 81% seen once; the top ten hold 4% to 5%. Material: peripheral blood. The source of these receptors is a woman aged 80 or older with acute or convalescent COVID-19.

The rearrangement uses TRBV7-9 and TRBJ1-4; D is unclear. The germline V gene has CDR1 SEHNR and CDR2 FQNEAQ (reference sequence). V shed 5 bases and J shed 3 bases, with 13 bases lying between them. This CDR3 region has 15 residues. CDR3 sequence (DNA): TGTGCCAGCAGCCCTTTGGGCGGGGCTAATGAAAAACTGTTTTTT. Its translation is CASSPLGGANEKLFF.

The V and J genes are TRBV15 and TRBJ2-1; D not resolved. Germline lookup yields CDR1 LNHNV and CDR2 YYDKDF (reference sequence). This CDR3 comprises 14 residues. Trimming cost V 5 bases and J 4 bases, with 12 bases left between them. The CDR3 region has the DNA TGTGCCACCAGCGGCATACCTCTTTACAATGAGCAGTTCTTC. Translated: CATSGIPLYNEQFF.

This CDR3 reads CASRGPPSYNEQFF. For the CDR3, the DNA is TGTGCCAGCAGGGGGCCGCCCTCCTACAATGAGCAGTTCTTC. V gene TRBV28 combines with J gene TRBJ2-1; TRBD1 might be the D (5 bases). Trimming left V 6 bases short and J 0 bases short, with 9 bases between. Germline CDR1 is MDHEN and CDR2 is SYDVKM. The CDR3 runs 14 residues.

V and J are TRBV9 and TRBJ2-7, with D possibly being TRBD2 (5 bases). The CDR3 consists of 14 residues. V was clipped by 2 bases and J by 1 base, with 10 bases between them. Germline values: CDR1 SGDLS, CDR2 YYNGEE. The CDR3 nucleotides are TGTGCCAGCAGCGTTGACGGGGAATCCTACGAGCAGTACTTC. It translates to CASSVDGESYEQYF.

The CDR3 loop is CASRRGQFDEQYF. CDR3 DNA: TGTGCCAGCAGGCGGGGACAGTTCGACGAGCAGTACTTC. The chain carries TRBV6-5 and TRBJ2-7, with D maybe TRBD1 (7 bases). Germline V gives CDR1 MNHEY, CDR2 SVGAGI. This CDR3 region has 13 residues. Trimming pared 6 bases from V and 5 bases from J, leaving 14 bases between.

The rearrangement joins TRBV7-2 to TRBJ2-1; 7 nucleotides line up with TRBD1. V dropped 11 bases and J dropped 2; count of bases not matched to a gene: 9. This CDR3 region has 14 residues. CDR1 is SGHTA and CDR2 is FQGNSA in the germline V gene. Here the CDR3 DNA reads TGTGCCGGGGGACAGAGGGGTGCCTACAATGAGCAGTTCTTC. Translation: CAGGQRGAYNEQFF. The full variable domain, rest sourced from reference TRBV7-2 and TRBJ2-1, is GAGVSQSPSNKVTEKGKDVELRCDPISGHTALYWYRQSLGQGLEFLIYFQGNSAPDKSGLPSDRFSAERTGGSVSTLTIQRTQQEDSAVYLCAGGQRGAYNEQFFGPGTRLTVL.

J is TRBJ2-7 and V is TRBV5-8; 10 positions agree with TRBD2. Germline CDR1 reads SGHTS; CDR2 reads YDEGEE. V lost 4 bases, J lost 0 bases, and 4 bases stayed unmatched. The CDR3 covers 15 residues. The CDR3 coding sequence is TGTGCCAGCAGCCTTAGCGGGGGGCTCTCCTACGAGCAGTACTTC. This sequence encodes CASSLSGGLSYEQYF.

The count of this clone is one. The chain employs TRBV5-1 and TRBJ1-2; D is perhaps TRBD1 (5 bases). This CDR3 has 17 amino acids. V gave up 4 bases and J gave up 6 bases, with 25 bases separating them. From germline, CDR1 is SGHRS and CDR2 YFSETQ. The CDR3 is CASSTGTTPHPTDGYTF. CDR3 DNA sequence: TGCGCCAGCAGCACAGGTACCACACCCCACCCAACCGATGGCTACACCTTC.

The chain combines TRBV7-9 with TRBJ1-6; TRBD1 aligns across 7 bases. CDR1 SEHNR and CDR2 FQNEAQ come from the germline V gene (reference sequence). The CDR3 totals 14 residues. V trimming: 5 bases; J trimming: 9 bases; junction bases outside the gene matches: 7. The CDR3 sequence: CASSPDRTASPLHF. The CDR3 DNA follows: TGTGCCAGCAGCCCGGACAGGACGGCTTCACCCCTCCACTTT.

The rearrangement uses TRBV7-2 and TRBJ2-2; possible D gene TRBD2, 5 bases. Germline CDR1 reads SGHTA; CDR2 reads FQGNSA. The V end was cut by 2 bases, the J end by 5 bases, with 9 bases between. This CDR3 comprises 14 residues. CDR3: CASSLRRGTGELFF. DNA of the CDR3: TGTGCCAGCAGCTTAAGACGGGGAACCGGGGAGCTGTTTTTT. The variable domain in full, with the rest retrieved from reference TRBV7-2 and TRBJ2-2, is GAGVSQSPSNKVTEKGKDVELRCDPISGHTALYWYRQSLGQGLEFLIYFQGNSAPDKSGLPSDRFSAERTGGSVSTLTIQRTQQEDSAVYLCASSLRRGTGELFFGEGSRLTVL.

Only a few counts were recorded for this clone. The V and J genes are TRBV19 and TRBJ2-2; possible D gene TRBD1, 6 bases. Germline lookup yields CDR1 LNHDA and CDR2 SQIVND (reference sequence). Trimming left V 5 bases short and J 5 bases short, with 9 bases between. The CDR3 contains 13 residues. CDR3 nucleotide sequence: TGTGCCAGTAGTCGCAGGGGAACCGGGGAGCTGTTTTTT. It is translated as CASSRRGTGELFF.

This clone came up once. V gene TRBV6-5 combines with J gene TRBJ2-3; 11 bases are shared with TRBD1. Looked up from germline, CDR1 is MNHEY and CDR2 is SVGAGI. The CDR3 extends over 15 amino acids. The V gene end was trimmed by 9 bases and the J gene end by 4 bases; junction bases not matched to a gene: 9. The CDR3 nucleotides are TGTGCCAGTCAAGGACAGGGGGCTGTAGCAGATACGCAGTATTTT. Amino acid sequence: CASQGQGAVADTQYF.

This chain links TRBV4-1 with TRBJ2-4; TRBD1 is a possible D gene (6 bases). Germline CDR1 and CDR2: MGHRA and YSYEKL. The CDR3 totals 18 residues. Deletions cut 2 bases from V and 0 bases from J, with 17 bases between. The CDR3 sequence is CASSQPGHFPLAKNIQYF. The CDR3 region has the DNA TGCGCCAGCAGCCAACCGGGACACTTTCCCTTAGCCAAAAACATTCAGTACTTC.

This clone has only one observation. The chain carries TRBV28 and TRBJ2-1; a weak D match, TRBD2 (5 bases). The V end lost 2 bases, the J end lost 0 bases, and 20 bases lay between the germline ends. The CDR3 totals 19 residues. CDR1 is MDHEN and CDR2 is SYDVKM in the germline V gene. CDR3 amino acids: CASSLRLGGGRSSYNEQFF. The CDR3 DNA sequence: TGTGCCAGCAGTTTACGGTTGGGCGGAGGAAGGAGCTCCTACAATGAGCAGTTCTTC.

The chain is built from TRBV27 and TRBJ2-7; 10 bases align to TRBD1. With V trimmed by 3 bases and J by 6 bases, 8 bases remained unmatched. The CDR3 is 15 amino acids. Germline V gives CDR1 MNHEY, CDR2 SMNVEV (reference sequence). CDR3: CASSFGTGAPFEQYF. For the CDR3, the DNA is TGTGCCAGCAGTTTTGGGACAGGGGCGCCCTTCGAGCAGTACTTC.

The chain couples TRBV3-1 (or the pseudogene TRBV3-2) to TRBJ1-2; D is unclear. This CDR3 contains 13 residues. Trimming took 1 base from V and 4 from J, leaving 7 bases between them. Per the germline V gene, CDR1 is LGHDT and CDR2 is YNNKEL (reference sequence). CDR3 residues: CASSQGSPYGYTF. The CDR3 DNA reads as TGTGCCAGCAGCCAAGGCAGTCCCTATGGCTACACCTTC.

V gene TRBV19 combines with J gene TRBJ2-3, with TRBD2 matching 12 bases. V lost 3 bases and J lost 1; bases outside the gene matches: 5. The CDR3 is 17 residues long. Germline loops: CDR1 LNHDA, CDR2 SQIVND (reference sequence). CDR3 DNA sequence: TGTGCCAGTAGTATCGCTAGCGGGAGGGCTCGCACAGATACGCAGTATTTT. It translates to CASSIASGRARTDTQYF.

CDR3 DNA sequence: TGTGCCAGCAGCCCCCGGGGGGTGGAGACCCAGTACTTC. Its protein product is CASSPRGVETQYF. This chain links TRBV3-1 (or the pseudogene TRBV3-2) with TRBJ2-5, with 7 bases matching TRBD2. The V gene's germline CDR1 is LGHDT and CDR2 YNNKEL (reference sequence). V was pared by 4 bases and J by 5 bases, with 4 bases of the junction left unmatched. This CDR3 region has 13 residues.

The CDR3 DNA sequence: TGTGCCAGCAGCTTAGCCGGGACAGGACTCTCCTACGAGCAGTACTTC. Protein sequence: CASSLAGTGLSYEQYF. This chain uses TRBV7-2 with TRBJ2-7, with 8 bases aligning to TRBD1. Trimming at V came to 0 bases and at J to 0 bases, leaving 4 bases not matched to a gene. CDR3 length: 16 residues. The germline CDR1 and CDR2 sequences are SGHTA and FQGNSA.

The J gene is TRBJ1-1, the V gene TRBV9; D is ambiguous. The V end lost 3 bases, the J end lost 3 bases, and 12 bases lay between the germline ends. Looked up from germline, CDR1 is SGDLS and CDR2 is YYNGEE. The CDR3 extends over 14 amino acids. The CDR3 nucleotides read TGTGCCAGCAGCGGAGAACAGAAAGACACTGAAGCTTTCTTT. It codes for CASSGEQKDTEAFF. Variable domain in full (rest from reference TRBV9 and TRBJ1-1): DSGVTQTPKHLITATGQRVTLRCSPRSGDLSVYWYQQSLDQGLQFLIQYYNGEERAKGNILERFSAQQFPDLHSELNLSSLELGDSALYFCASSGEQKDTEAFFGQGTRLTVV.

This chain uses TRBV27 with TRBJ2-1; D remains unclear. The CDR3 is 10 residues long. V was shortened by 8 bases and J by 5 bases, with 4 bases between the two germline ends. Germline V gene data show CDR1 as MNHEY and CDR2 as SMNVEV (reference sequence). CDR3 bases: TGTGCCAGCCCCAACAATGAGCAGTTCTTC. Its translation: CASPNNEQFF.

J is TRBJ1-6 and V is TRBV7-2, with D maybe TRBD1 (6 bases). The CDR3 contains 15 residues. Trimming took off 6 bases at V and 7 bases at J, with 16 bases between the two ends. Germline CDR1 and CDR2: SGHTA and FQGNSA. The CDR3 DNA follows: TGTGCCAGCAGTCAAACAGGGATTATAAATTCACCCCTCCACTTT. Protein sequence: CASSQTGIINSPLHF.

The chain uses TRBV5-1 and TRBJ2-5, with 10 nucleotides matching TRBD2. The trim removed 6 bases at V and 5 bases at J, leaving 10 bases unmatched. The CDR3 sequence is 15 residues long. Germline-derived CDR1 and CDR2 are SGHRS and YFSETQ. The CDR3: CASTKAGGPLETQYF. CDR3 in DNA: TGCGCCAGCACGAAAGCGGGAGGGCCCTTGGAGACCCAGTACTTC.

V is TRBV4-1 and J is TRBJ1-1; D gene unclear. Germline values: CDR1 MGHRA, CDR2 YSYEKL. V dropped 0 bases and J dropped 11 bases, with 22 bases sitting between them. CDR3 length: 16 amino acids. DNA for the CDR3: TGCGCCAGCAGCCAAGATCCAGGTTCGGGATTCCTTGGGGCTTTCTTT. Translated: CASSQDPGSGFLGAFF.

The chain carries TRBV2 and TRBJ1-4; 9 nucleotides line up with TRBD1. Germline values: CDR1 SNHLY, CDR2 FYNNEI. The CDR3 extends over 14 amino acids. J lost 8 bases, V lost 6 bases, and 7 bases had no gene match. The CDR3 coding sequence is TGTGCCAGCAGAACCGGGACAGGGAGGGAAAAACTGTTTTTT. This sequence encodes CASRTGTGREKLFF.

This clone was seen once. The chain combines TRBV5-1 with TRBJ1-5; no clear D. This CDR3 region has 15 residues. Looked up from germline, CDR1 is SGHRS and CDR2 is YFSETQ. Trimming shortened V by 0 bases and J by 2 bases, and 9 bases separated the two germline ends. CDR3: CASSLGAGRNQPQHF. CDR3 DNA: TGCGCCAGCAGCTTGGGGGCAGGTCGCAATCAGCCCCAGCATTTT.

The chain recombines TRBV4-1 with TRBJ1-5; D not resolved. V lost 3 bases, J lost 9 bases, and 15 bases lay in between. This CDR3 region has 14 residues. Germline assignment: CDR1 MGHRA and CDR2 YSYEKL. CDR3 loop: CASSQVTHGGPQHF. CDR3 nucleotides: TGCGCCAGCAGCCAGGTTACCCACGGCGGGCCCCAGCATTTT.

This chain connects TRBV5-1 to TRBJ2-1; TRBD2 aligns across 12 bases. The CDR3 is 16 amino acids. Germline loops: CDR1 SGHRS, CDR2 YFSETQ. The V and J ends lost 4 bases and 6 bases, in that order; junction bases with no gene match: 8. CDR3 nucleotide sequence: TGCGCCAGCAGCACCCGACCGGGACTAGCGGGCAATGAGCAGTTCTTC. It encodes CASSTRPGLAGNEQFF.

The CDR3 protein is CASSPAGQTNTEAFF. The DNA of the CDR3 is TGTGCCAGCTCACCCGCGGGACAGACGAACACTGAAGCTTTCTTT. J is TRBJ1-1 and V is TRBV18; 7 bases match TRBD1. V lost 3 bases, J lost 1 base, and 5 bases stayed unmatched. The CDR3 contains 15 residues. Germline CDR1 and CDR2: KGHSH and LQKENI. Drawing the rest from reference TRBV18 and TRBJ1-1, the complete variable domain is NAGVMQNPRHLVRRRGQEARLRCSPMKGHSHVYWYRQLPEEGLKFMVYLQKENIIDESGMPKERFSAEFPKEGPSILRIQQVVRGDSAAYFCASSPAGQTNTEAFFGQGTRLTVV.